This T cell receptor (beta chain) appears in the sequencing data of a study of blood T cells in healthy people across ages. Through a sample-barcoded 5' primer and a J-beta primer mix, a second PCR was run for about 7 to 12 cycles. TCRdb fed the 5' RACE reads into MiXCR, producing one record per CDR3 protein. Of 600,000 to 850,000 distinct CDR3 sequences in the sample, around 25% were seen once. Only a few counts were recorded for this clonotype. The germline V gene encodes CDR1 SEHNR and CDR2 FQNEAQ (reference sequence). Trimming cost V 3 bases and J 6 bases, with 16 bases left between them. This CDR3 spans 15 amino acids. The same sample was also studied in work on T cells of mothers and their children.

The specimen sequenced was blood. The chain couples TRBV7-9 to TRBJ2-3; D not certain. This receptor was identified in a boy between 10 and 17 years old in good health. The CDR3 loop reads CASSFAAGSQDTQYF. DNA of the CDR3: TGTGCCAGCAGCTTTGCAGCAGGTTCCCAGGATACGCAGTATTTT.